This TCR beta chain was profiled in a study of blood T cell repertoires in COVID-19. Participant-reported clinical history was the basis for cohort assignment. Cohort 3 donors were reported recovered after two negative PCRs, clearance, or symptom resolution. V dropped 0 bases and J dropped 4 bases, with 13 bases sitting between them. The CDR3 is 15 amino acids. The germline gives CDR1 WNHNN, CDR2 SYGVQD (reference sequence). The table came from immunoSEQ multiplex PCR; TCRdb's copy has only in-frame clones and leaves some out. Seen here are around 210,000 clones, 80% to 90% observed once, and the top ten hold roughly 8.1%.

The sequenced sample consisted of PBMCs or T cells enriched from blood (not recorded which). The J gene is TRBJ2-7, the V gene TRBV10-1; D gene ambiguous. This receptor was identified in a woman in her late teens or twenties who had recovered from COVID-19. The chain's CDR3 is CASSESTHRMYEQYF. CDR3 nucleotide sequence: TGCGCCAGCAGTGAGTCGACTCACCGTATGTACGAGCAGTACTTC.